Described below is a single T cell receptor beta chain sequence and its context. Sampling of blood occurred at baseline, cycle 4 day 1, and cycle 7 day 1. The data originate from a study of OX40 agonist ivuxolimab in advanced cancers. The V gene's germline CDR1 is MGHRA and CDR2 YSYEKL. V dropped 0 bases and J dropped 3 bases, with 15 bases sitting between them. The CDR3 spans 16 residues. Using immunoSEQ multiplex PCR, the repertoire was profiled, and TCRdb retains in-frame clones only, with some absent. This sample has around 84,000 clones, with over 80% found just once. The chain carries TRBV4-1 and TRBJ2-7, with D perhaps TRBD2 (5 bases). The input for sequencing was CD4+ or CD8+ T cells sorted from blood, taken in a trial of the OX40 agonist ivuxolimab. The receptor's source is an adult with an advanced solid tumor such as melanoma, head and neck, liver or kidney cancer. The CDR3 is CASSQDMWGDRYEQYF. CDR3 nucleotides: TGCGCCAGCAGCCAAGATATGTGGGGAGACCGCTACGAGCAGTACTTC.